This T cell receptor beta chain was recovered during a study of T cells in Graves' hyperthyroidism and ophthalmopathy. Patients were aged 18 to 65, had disease duration under 2 months, and had newly diagnosed hyperthyroidism. The CDR3 regions of TCR beta were amplified from RNA transcripts. The HTBI primer set was used in a first-round RT-PCR of the TCR CDR3. TCRdb called the multiplex PCR reads again in MiXCR, with one record for every CDR3 protein. The table includes around 290,000 distinct CDR3 sequences, about 14% detected once. The germline gives CDR1 SNHLY, CDR2 FYNNEI. The CDR3 contains 13 residues. V was pared by 10 bases and J by 3 bases, with 4 bases of the junction left unmatched. This clonotype was seen ten or more times. What it binds is unknown. Study observations and caveats: Blood also contained most expanded thyroid clonotypes above 0.001.

The chain couples TRBV2 to TRBJ1-1, with TRBD1 identical over 11 bases. Sequenced sample: blood. This clonotype was sampled from a young woman with Graves' hyperthyroidism that later progressed to Graves' ophthalmopathy. The CDR3 here is CATKGQGDTEAFF. The CDR3 coding sequence is TGTGCCACCAAGGGACAGGGGGACACTGAAGCTTTCTTT.